This is a list of T cell receptor beta chains from one sample in a study of CD4+ T cells in melanoma. TCRdb's table, derived via immunoSEQ multiplex PCR, lists solely in-frame clones and lacks some. The repertoire has 8,500 to 10,000 clones, roughly 69% of them found once; the top ten carry about 24%. The sequenced sample was tumor tissue. These receptors were obtained from a human donor with melanoma. The CDR3 runs from the conserved cysteine through the conserved F or W. Each record gives: J gene, D gene, V gene, clone size, CDR3 protein, CDR3 DNA. A D gene is named only where the DNA matches it firmly. A clone size is listed for some rows: how often the clone was seen (once, few, many), or a class if it is expanded.

TRBJ2-2 | . | TRBV9 | . | CASSVGRVSGELFF | TGTGCCAGCAGCGTAGGAAGGGTTTCCGGGGAGCTGTTTTTT
TRBJ1-2 | . | TRBV30 | . | CAVTRPNYGYTF | TGTGCCGTCACCAGGCCTAACTATGGCTACACCTTC
TRBJ1-1 | . | TRBV5-1 | . | CASRTGTGGTEAFF | TGCGCCAGCAGGACGGGGACCGGGGGCACTGAAGCTTTCTTT
TRBJ1-6 | . | TRBV6-5 | . | CASRFRDSPLHF | TGTGCCAGCAGGTTCAGGGATTCACCCCTCCACTTT
TRBJ1-2 | . | TRBV6-5 | . | CASSYAGVYGYTF | TGTGCCAGCAGTTACGCAGGGGTCTATGGCTACACCTTC
TRBJ1-1 | . | TRBV27 | . | CASTATGDVNTEAFF | TGTGCCAGCACCGCGACCGGGGACGTCAACACTGAAGCTTTCTTT
TRBJ1-1 | . | TRBV7-6 | . | CASSLQGRLNTEAFF | TGTGCCAGCAGCTTACAAGGCAGACTGAACACTGAAGCTTTCTTT
TRBJ2-1 | . | TRBV5-1 | few | CASSLSTGTINEQFF | TGCGCCAGCAGCTTAAGTACCGGGACAATAAATGAGCAGTTCTTC
TRBJ2-1 | TRBD2 | TRBV5-8 | . | CASELAGGDNEQFF | TGTGCCAGCGAGCTAGCGGGGGGGGACAATGAGCAGTTCTTC
TRBJ2-2 | TRBD1 | TRBV27 | . | CASRSRGRTGELFF | TGTGCCAGCAGGAGCAGGGGGCGCACCGGGGAGCTGTTTTTT
TRBJ2-5 | . | TRBV5-5 | . | CASSFPRSGTGTQYF | TGTGCCAGCAGCTTTCCCCGGTCAGGAACAGGGACCCAGTACTTC
TRBJ1-1 | . | TRBV30 | . | CAWSGGTSWTEAFF | TGTGCCTGGAGTGGGGGAACTTCTTGGACTGAAGCTTTCTTT
TRBJ1-6 | . | TRBV15 | . | CATSRQGNSPLHF | TGTGCCACCAGCAGACAGGGGAATTCACCCCTCCACTTT
TRBJ1-1 | . | TRBV30 | . | CAWSVPPRGAGMNTEAFF | TGTGCCTGGAGTGTACCCCCGAGAGGGGCCGGGATGAACACTGAAGCTTTCTTT
TRBJ2-7 | TRBD1 | TRBV7-9 | . | CASSLAMDRTYEQYF | TGTGCCAGCAGCTTAGCCATGGACAGGACCTACGAGCAGTACTTC
TRBJ1-1 | TRBD1 | TRBV7-9 | . | CASSLRQGANTEAFF | TGTGCCAGCAGCTTAAGACAGGGGGCGAACACTGAAGCTTTCTTT
TRBJ2-1 | . | TRBV11-3 | . | CASSLGPTNINEQFF | TGTGCCAGCAGCCTGGGACCAACTAATATCAATGAGCAGTTCTTC
TRBJ1-6 | . | TRBV7-6 | medium-sized | CASSSQGSYNSPLHF | TGTGCCAGCAGCTCACAGGGCTCCTATAATTCACCCCTCCACTTT